The 8 T cell receptor beta chains below were found in one sample sequenced in a study of blood T cell repertoires in COVID-19. Assay used: immunoSEQ multiplex PCR; TCRdb lists only in-frame clones, some missing. The sample holds fewer than 45,000 clones, approximately 69% seen once. The source material was peripheral blood. The receptors were sampled from a man aged 65-85 years with COVID-19, enrolled during active disease.

The chain links TRBV5-1 to TRBJ1-1; 7 nucleotides align to TRBD1. This CDR3 spans 16 amino acids. V lost 0 bases, J lost 0 bases, and 5 bases stayed unmatched. Germline V lookup: CDR1 SGHRS, CDR2 YFSETQ. For the CDR3, the DNA is TGCGCCAGCAGCTTGGCAGAGACAGGGATGAACACTGAAGCTTTCTTT. Its translation: CASSLAETGMNTEAFF.

The chain employs TRBV19 and TRBJ2-1; D may be TRBD2 (7 bases). The germline CDR1 and CDR2 sequences are LNHDA and SQIVND (reference sequence). The germline V and J ends were trimmed by 2 bases and 8 bases, with 16 bases remaining between them. CDR3 length: 15 residues. The DNA of the CDR3 is TGTGCCAGTAGTATATCGGGGGGCCAGGGCCATGAGCAGTTCTTC. Protein: CASSISGGQGHEQFF. The whole variable domain, filled in from reference TRBV19 and TRBJ2-1, reads DGGITQSPKYLFRKEGQNVTLSCEQNLNHDAMYWYRQDPGQGLRLIYYSQIVNDFQKGDIAEGYSVSREKKESFPLTVTSAQKNPTAFYLCASSISGGQGHEQFFGPGTRLTVL.

The chain links TRBV5-4 to TRBJ2-6, with D possibly being TRBD2 (5 bases). V lost 4 bases and J lost 0, with 17 bases in between. CDR1 and CDR2 from the germline V gene are SGHNT and YYREEE (reference sequence). This CDR3 spans 18 amino acids. This CDR3 is CASSRDTVKISGANVLTF. The DNA for the CDR3 is TGTGCCAGCAGCCGGGATACAGTAAAGATCTCTGGGGCCAACGTCCTGACTTTC.

The chain combines TRBV4-1 with TRBJ2-2; D unresolved. Trimming took off 6 bases at V and 5 bases at J, with 10 bases between the two ends. Germline V gene data show CDR1 as MGHRA and CDR2 as YSYEKL. CDR3 size: 13 residues. The CDR3 nucleotides are TGCGCCAGCAGTCCTCAGGTGACCGGGGAGCTGTTTTTT. Translation gives CASSPQVTGELFF.

V usage is TRBV6-5 and J usage is TRBJ1-6; TRBD1 might be the D (5 bases). V lost 11 bases to trimming and J lost 9 bases, with 17 bases between them. CDR3 length: 13 residues. Germline loops: CDR1 MNHEY, CDR2 SVGAGI. In nucleotides, the CDR3 is TGTGCCGGGAGGCGACAGCCGGGTTCACCCCTCCACTTT. It specifies CAGRRQPGSPLHF.

V gene TRBV20-1 combines with J gene TRBJ1-1, with unresolved D. This CDR3 has 11 amino acids. CDR1 and CDR2 from the germline V gene are DFQATT and SNEGSKA (reference sequence). Trimming shortened V by 5 bases and J by 6 bases, and 10 bases separated the two germline ends. DNA for the CDR3: TGCAGTGCTTCGATTACAGCTGAAGCTTTCTTT. Encoded protein: CSASITAEAFF.

This clone showed up just a few times. CDR3 DNA: TGCGCCAGCAGCCAAGATTTGGGCTCCCCCTACGAGCAGTACTTC. It codes for CASSQDLGSPYEQYF. The chain couples TRBV4-3 to TRBJ2-7; the D is unclear. Germline loops: CDR1 LGHNA, CDR2 YSLEER. V was shortened by 0 bases and J by 2 bases, with 11 bases between the two germline ends. The CDR3 covers 15 residues.

This clone was detected only a few times. This chain's CDR3 is CASSSSWSSLNEQFF. Here the CDR3 DNA reads TGTGCCAGCAGCTCCAGCTGGAGCTCGCTCAATGAGCAGTTCTTC. This chain links TRBV27 with TRBJ2-1; D is unclear. V shed 6 bases and J shed 6 bases, with 18 bases lying between them. This CDR3 comprises 15 residues. CDR1 is MNHEY and CDR2 is SMNVEV in the germline V gene (reference sequence).